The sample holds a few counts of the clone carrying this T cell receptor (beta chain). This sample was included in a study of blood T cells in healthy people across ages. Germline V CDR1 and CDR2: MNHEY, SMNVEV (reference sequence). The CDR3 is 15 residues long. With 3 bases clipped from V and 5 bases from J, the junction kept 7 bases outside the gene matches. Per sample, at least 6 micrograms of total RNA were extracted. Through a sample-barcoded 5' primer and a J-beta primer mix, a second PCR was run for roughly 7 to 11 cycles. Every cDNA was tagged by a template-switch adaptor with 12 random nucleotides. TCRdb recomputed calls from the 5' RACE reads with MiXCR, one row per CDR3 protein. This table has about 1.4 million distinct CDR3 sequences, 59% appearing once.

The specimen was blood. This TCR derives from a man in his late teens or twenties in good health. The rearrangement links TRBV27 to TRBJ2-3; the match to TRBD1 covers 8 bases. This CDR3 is CASSFAGGLVDTQYF. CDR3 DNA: TGTGCCAGCAGTTTCGCAGGGGGCCTAGTAGATACGCAGTATTTT.